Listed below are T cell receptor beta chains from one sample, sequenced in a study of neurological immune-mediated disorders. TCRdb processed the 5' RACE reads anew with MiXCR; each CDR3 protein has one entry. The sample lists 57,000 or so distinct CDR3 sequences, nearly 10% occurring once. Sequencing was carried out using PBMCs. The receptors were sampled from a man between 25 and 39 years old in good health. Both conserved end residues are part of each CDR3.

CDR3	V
CASGPIEGTYEQYF	TRBV28
CASSALRTSGSDEQYF	TRBV9
CASSLLGGIGNTIYF	TRBV7-3
CASSLGQWEFEYF	TRBV11-2
CASSWTRSSTGELFF	TRBV5-1
CSARDTESSRGLYEQYF	TRBV20-1
CATSLVKGSNQPQHF	TRBV6-5
CASSPTSLAGSSSYEQYF	TRBV7-2
CSARKPGHLSYNEQFF	TRBV20-1
CASALASSTDTQYF	TRBV27
CASSLPGGSGANVLTF	TRBV5-1
CASSPPAYSRRDEQYF	TRBV7-8
CASSLIYVDEQFF	TRBV5-6
CASSSDFGGETQYF	TRBV5-6
CASSLRPSDLSSGANVLTF	TRBV5-1
CSVSPGPTDTQYF	TRBV29-1
CASSLKLSTEHTDTQYF	TRBV7-3
CASSLVGDGETQYF	TRBV5-1
CSGGGSGGSYNEQFF	TRBV29-1
CASRFQAGANVLTF	TRBV19
CASSEGERTYEQYF	TRBV2
CASSPDGTPYGYTF	TRBV5-1
CATSRGKQGPNEQFF	TRBV15
CASSYVTPTKELFF	TRBV6-5
CASSLSGGTDTQYF	TRBV5-1
CASSLAGVSQFF	TRBV5-1
CASSIRPVGTTAPLHF	TRBV5-5
CASSLSYGGTAYGYTF	TRBV12-3/TRBV12-4
CASSLVTLETGELFF	TRBV11-2
CASSFTGLQDTQYF	TRBV12-3/TRBV12-4
CAARDIAEETQYF	TRBV5-1
CASSLADEQYF	TRBV5-1
CSAQPPRAASYNEQFF	TRBV20-1
CASSPMTGMNTEAFF	TRBV5-1
CAWSAKDRGTYEQYF	TRBV30
CASSDRVSSSGQYF	TRBV2
CASSEGLAVGTDTQYF	TRBV6-1
CASSEGGGSYEQYF	TRBV12-3/TRBV12-4
CASSLTLTSGEAKNIQYF	TRBV3-1
CAISEVGEQYF	TRBV10-3
CASSIPWTGDFSQPQHF	TRBV19
CASTAGGSGSIYEQYF	TRBV27
CASSGTGELGELFF	TRBV10-2
CSVERDGGATGELFF	TRBV20-1